Listed below are T cell receptor beta chains from one sample, sequenced in a study of vaccination effects on CD4 cells after COVID-19. Antigens for these TCRs are unknown. Sequencing was performed with immunoSEQ multiplex PCR; in TCRdb, only in-frame clones are kept and a portion is missing. The sample consists of fewer than 65,000 clones, 80% to 90% of them appearing once. Sample: CD4+ T cells from PBMCs cultured with HCoV-229E spike peptides, taken before COVID-19 vaccination. Receptor source: a human donor who received a COVID-19 vaccine. Each CDR3 is given with its conserved first and last residue. Size is stated for part of the rows, as once, few or many counts, or as a class when the clone is expanded.

v_gene: TRBV5-4
len: 15
abundance: .
CDR3aa: CASSPRAGRSTEAFF

v_gene: TRBV19
len: 15
abundance: .
CDR3aa: CASSNGRSGANVLTF

v_gene: TRBV5-5
len: 15
abundance: .
CDR3aa: CASSLQGAGTGELFF

v_gene: TRBV5-1
len: 15
abundance: .
CDR3aa: CASSLTGTGNYGYTF

v_gene: TRBV5-1
len: 16
abundance: .
CDR3aa: CASSLAPGDRPDTQYF

v_gene: TRBV18
len: 15
abundance: .
CDR3aa: CASSPDRESNEKLFF

v_gene: TRBV14
len: 17
abundance: once
CDR3aa: CASSPRAGLKATDTQYF

v_gene: TRBV25-1
len: 12
abundance: .
CDR3aa: CASSGDHGGYTF

v_gene: TRBV7-3
len: 13
abundance: .
CDR3aa: CASSFGQESPLHF

v_gene: TRBV7-3
len: 13
abundance: .
CDR3aa: CASSLTAYNEQFF

v_gene: TRBV4-1
len: 17
abundance: .
CDR3aa: CASSHPLTGRRNTEAFF

v_gene: TRBV12-3/TRBV12-4
len: 11
abundance: .
CDR3aa: CASSPSGSLHF

v_gene: TRBV10-1
len: 11
abundance: .
CDR3aa: CATEMSTEAFF

v_gene: TRBV18
len: 12
abundance: .
CDR3aa: CASSPYGSEAFF

v_gene: TRBV4-1
len: 14
abundance: .
CDR3aa: CASSQLWADETQYF

v_gene: TRBV7-3
len: 14
abundance: .
CDR3aa: CASRGQGNSGELFF

v_gene: TRBV5-1
len: 16
abundance: .
CDR3aa: CASSPAPGAASEKLFF

v_gene: TRBV19
len: 13
abundance: .
CDR3aa: CASTKGSDTEAFF

v_gene: TRBV3-1/TRBV3-2
len: 16
abundance: .
CDR3aa: CASSLWVGGNTDTQYF

v_gene: TRBV28
len: 13
abundance: .
CDR3aa: CASSSSMNTEAFF

v_gene: TRBV7-6
len: 18
abundance: .
CDR3aa: CASSSRAVGGGTYGEQFF

v_gene: TRBV18
len: 13
abundance: few
CDR3aa: CASSLTGNTEAFF

v_gene: TRBV5-6
len: 15
abundance: .
CDR3aa: CASSLIPGPKNIQYF

v_gene: TRBV6-6
len: 14
abundance: .
CDR3aa: CASRETGTNYGYTF

v_gene: TRBV6-1
len: 16
abundance: .
CDR3aa: CASSDHAGGPTDTQYF

v_gene: TRBV6-6
len: 16
abundance: few
CDR3aa: CASSYSGTGLSDTQYF

v_gene: TRBV30
len: 15
abundance: few
CDR3aa: CAWSVRGGNRNEQFF

v_gene: TRBV6-5
len: 15
abundance: .
CDR3aa: CAARGQGLLGNTIYF

v_gene: TRBV7-3
len: 12
abundance: .
CDR3aa: CASSFSGGALYF

v_gene: TRBV5-1
len: 15
abundance: .
CDR3aa: CASSWDRGLYNEQFF

v_gene: TRBV19
len: 12
abundance: .
CDR3aa: CASSAGGETQYF

v_gene: TRBV9
len: 15
abundance: .
CDR3aa: CASNKGAKDTGELFF

v_gene: TRBV7-2
len: 15
abundance: .
CDR3aa: CASSPELSPYNEQFF

v_gene: TRBV6-1
len: 15
abundance: once
CDR3aa: CASSEVVTGGKTQYF

v_gene: TRBV6-2/TRBV6-3
len: 16
abundance: .
CDR3aa: CASSDQYRGRNQPQHF

v_gene: TRBV5-4
len: 14
abundance: .
CDR3aa: CASSLDRGGYGYTF

v_gene: TRBV5-1
len: 16
abundance: .
CDR3aa: CASSHDRQSSYNEQFF

v_gene: TRBV5-1
len: 15
abundance: .
CDR3aa: CASSFEGRSPTEAFF

v_gene: TRBV7-2
len: 14
abundance: .
CDR3aa: CASRLDRGLYGYTF

v_gene: TRBV24-1
len: 15
abundance: .
CDR3aa: CATSTPTGGTYGYTF

v_gene: TRBV18
len: 14
abundance: .
CDR3aa: CASSPMATNEKLFF

v_gene: TRBV6-2/TRBV6-3
len: 15
abundance: .
CDR3aa: CASSSGTGDVDTQYF

v_gene: TRBV12-3/TRBV12-4
len: 12
abundance: .
CDR3aa: CASTRGGSPLHF

v_gene: TRBV5-1
len: 13
abundance: few
CDR3aa: CASSVGQGFDYTF

v_gene: TRBV4-3
len: 16
abundance: .
CDR3aa: CASSRYGGQNTGELFF

v_gene: TRBV18
len: 15
abundance: .
CDR3aa: CASSPDRVRTDTQYF